This TCR beta chain derives from a study of beta chain features in type 1 diabetes. General observations from the study: Moderate but significant shortening of TCRB CDR3s was recorded in all four CD4+ subsets from Type 1 diabetes patients.

Each of the CD4+ naive, central memory, regulatory and stem cell-like memory populations was sorted via CD45RO/CCR7/CD25/CD127/CD95/CD27. The study reverse transcribed the entire isolated RNA, so it sequenced expressed TCRB transcripts. Assay: immunoSEQ multiplex PCR; the TCRdb copy retains only in-frame clones and omits some. The sample includes some 170,000 clones, more than 60% of them seen just once. The CDR3 is 11 residues long. V was pared by 6 bases and J by 5 bases, with 3 bases of the junction left unmatched. Germline-derived CDR1 and CDR2 are DFQATT and SNEGSKA (reference sequence). Remarks on this clone: Antigen specificity is unknown.

What was sequenced was naive CD4+ T cells from blood. The chain links TRBV20-1 to TRBJ2-7; TRBD1 matches at 8 bases. The TCR comes from a man under 40 with type 1 diabetes. The CDR3 sequence is CSARTGNEQYF. The DNA for the CDR3 is TGCAGTGCCAGGACAGGGAACGAGCAGTACTTC.